These 3 T cell receptor beta chains were sequenced from one sample in a study of T cells expressing NK-cell markers. TCRdb re-called the 5' RACE reads; every CDR3 protein appears as one record, without DNA. Its table records under 200,000 distinct CDR3 sequences. Sequenced: blood T cells: a sorted CD56 or NKG2C T cell subset, CD4+ or CD8+ T cells, or bulk PBMC T cells (not recorded which). The receptors derive from a woman aged 18 to 75 in good health.

This rearrangement joins TRBV24-1 to TRBJ2-2; TCRdb reports TRBD2, a call that lacks DNA to check it against. The CDR3 is made up of 16 amino acids. Germline CDR1 reads KGHDR; CDR2 reads SFDVKD. The CDR3 loop is CATSARGAGDTGELFF.

The chain links TRBV10-3 to TRBJ1-1. This CDR3 region has 13 residues. CDR1 and CDR2 from the germline V gene are ENHRY and SYGVKD. The chain's CDR3 is CAISKAMNTEAFF.

The chain joins TRBV10-3 to TRBJ2-2; the D call of TRBD1 rests on TCRdb alone, since no DNA is present to check it. The CDR3 covers 18 residues. Germline V gene data show CDR1 as ENHRY and CDR2 as SYGVKD. The CDR3 protein is CAISEYLAGDTNTGELFF.